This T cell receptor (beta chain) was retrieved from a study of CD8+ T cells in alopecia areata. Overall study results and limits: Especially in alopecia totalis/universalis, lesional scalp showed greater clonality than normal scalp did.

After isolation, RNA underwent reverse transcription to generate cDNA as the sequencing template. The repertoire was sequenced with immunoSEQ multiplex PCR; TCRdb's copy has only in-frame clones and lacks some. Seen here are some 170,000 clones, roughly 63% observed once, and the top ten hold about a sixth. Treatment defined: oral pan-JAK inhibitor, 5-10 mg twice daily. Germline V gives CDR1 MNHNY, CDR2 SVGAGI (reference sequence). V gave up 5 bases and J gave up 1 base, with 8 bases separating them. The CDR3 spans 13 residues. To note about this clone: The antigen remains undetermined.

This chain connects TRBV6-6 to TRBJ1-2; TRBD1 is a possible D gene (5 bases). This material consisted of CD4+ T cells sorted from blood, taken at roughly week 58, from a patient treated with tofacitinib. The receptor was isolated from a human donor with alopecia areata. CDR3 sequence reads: CASSLTDNYGYTF. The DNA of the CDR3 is TGTGCCAGCAGTCTGACAGATAACTATGGCTACACCTTC.